The rows below give T cell receptor beta chains drawn from one sample of a study of cytomegalovirus exposure and HLA in healthy donors. Sequencing was performed with immunoSEQ multiplex PCR; in TCRdb, only in-frame clones are kept and a portion is missing. The repertoire consists of approximately 170,000 clones, with 73% occurring once and the leading ten covering about 4.9%. The specimen was PBMCs. These receptors all come from a woman between 18 and 29 years old in good health and CMV-seropositive. Each CDR3 is given with its conserved first and last residue. Each record gives: V gene, J gene, D gene, clone size, CDR3 protein, CDR3 DNA. D genes are given only for firm matches. A row's size may be missing; if present it is once, few, many or a size class.

TRBV6-5	TRBJ2-7	TRBD2	few	CASSNWGGSYEQYF	TGTGCCAGCTCTAACTGGGGGGGTTCCTACGAGCAGTACTTC
TRBV29-1	TRBJ2-7	TRBD1	NA	CSVEEPWTGSLRYF	TGCAGCGTTGAAGAACCCTGGACAGGCTCCCTTCGGTACTTC
TRBV6-6	TRBJ2-5	TRBD1	NA	CASSLKQGKETQYF	TGTGCCAGCAGTTTAAAACAGGGGAAAGAGACCCAGTACTTC
TRBV19	TRBJ2-5	NA	NA	CASSIWLGEQYF	TGTGCCAGTAGTATATGGCTTGGGGAGCAGTACTTC
TRBV6-5	TRBJ1-2	NA	NA	CASSSTGQSGYTF	TGTGCCAGCAGTTCTACAGGGCAAAGTGGCTACACCTTC
TRBV6-6	TRBJ2-2	NA	few	CASTKGGATNTGELFF	TGTGCCAGCACCAAAGGGGGGGCCACGAACACCGGGGAGCTGTTTTTT
TRBV6-5	TRBJ1-6	NA	few	CASSYSGRIDSPLHF	TGTGCCAGCAGTTACTCGGGCAGAATCGATTCACCCCTCCACTTT
TRBV30	TRBJ1-2	NA	NA	CAWSDPGGYTF	TGTGCCTGGAGTGACCCGGGGGGCTACACCTTC
TRBV20-1	TRBJ2-1	NA	NA	CSATNTAEQFF	TGCAGTGCTACCAACACAGCTGAGCAGTTCTTC
TRBV5-4	TRBJ1-1	NA	NA	CASSMLGGTEAFF	TGTGCCAGCAGCATGCTGGGGGGAACTGAAGCTTTCTTT
TRBV5-1	TRBJ2-1	NA	NA	CASSLPQDGSSYNEQFF	TGCGCCAGCAGCCTTCCACAAGACGGGAGCTCCTACAATGAGCAGTTCTTC
TRBV4-3	TRBJ2-3	NA	once	CASSLTLAPDTQYF	TGCGCCAGCAGCCTTACCCTAGCCCCGGATACGCAGTATTTT
TRBV5-1	TRBJ2-7	TRBD1	once	CASTTQGASYEQYF	TGCGCCAGCACCACGCAGGGGGCCTCTTACGAGCAGTACTTC
TRBV4-1	TRBJ1-2	NA	NA	CASSHDRWGYTF	TGCGCCAGCAGCCACGACAGGTGGGGCTACACCTTC
TRBV5-6	TRBJ2-5	TRBD2	NA	CASSGGLAGGEETQYF	TGTGCCAGCAGCGGGGGACTAGCGGGGGGGGAAGAGACCCAGTACTTC
TRBV5-1	TRBJ1-1	NA	few	CASSLGLVTNTEAFF	TGCGCCAGCAGCTTGGGACTCGTTACGAACACTGAAGCTTTCTTT
TRBV13	TRBJ1-1	NA	NA	CASSPLMNTEAFF	TGTGCCAGCAGCCCCCTAATGAACACTGAAGCTTTCTTT
TRBV19	TRBJ1-1	TRBD1	NA	CASSSYAGTGWAPNTEAFF	TGTGCCAGTAGTAGCTACGCCGGGACAGGGTGGGCCCCGAACACTGAAGCTTTCTTT
TRBV2	TRBJ1-1	NA	NA	CASSHGAVEGITEAFF	TGTGCCAGCAGCCATGGGGCAGTCGAAGGGATCACTGAAGCTTTCTTT
TRBV6-5	TRBJ2-5	NA	once	CASSRRGQETQYF	TGTGCCAGCAGTAGACGGGGGCAAGAGACCCAGTACTTC
TRBV2	TRBJ2-7	NA	NA	CASIGEYEQYF	TGTGCCAGCATTGGGGAGTACGAGCAGTACTTC
TRBV4-2	TRBJ2-3	TRBD2	once	CASSQSPYERGGTDTQYF	TGTGCCAGCAGCCAATCTCCCTATGAGCGGGGGGGTACAGATACGCAGTATTTT
TRBV6-5	TRBJ1-2	TRBD1	NA	CASSRLYSRGLGYTF	TGTGCCAGCAGCCGCTTATATTCCAGGGGGCTTGGCTACACCTTC
TRBV19	TRBJ2-7	TRBD1	NA	CASGSRDRNEQYF	TGTGCCAGTGGATCTCGGGACAGAAACGAGCAGTACTTC
TRBV30	TRBJ2-2	NA	few	CAWSVQDLDTGELFF	TGTGCCTGGAGTGTACAGGACCTCGACACCGGGGAGCTGTTTTTT